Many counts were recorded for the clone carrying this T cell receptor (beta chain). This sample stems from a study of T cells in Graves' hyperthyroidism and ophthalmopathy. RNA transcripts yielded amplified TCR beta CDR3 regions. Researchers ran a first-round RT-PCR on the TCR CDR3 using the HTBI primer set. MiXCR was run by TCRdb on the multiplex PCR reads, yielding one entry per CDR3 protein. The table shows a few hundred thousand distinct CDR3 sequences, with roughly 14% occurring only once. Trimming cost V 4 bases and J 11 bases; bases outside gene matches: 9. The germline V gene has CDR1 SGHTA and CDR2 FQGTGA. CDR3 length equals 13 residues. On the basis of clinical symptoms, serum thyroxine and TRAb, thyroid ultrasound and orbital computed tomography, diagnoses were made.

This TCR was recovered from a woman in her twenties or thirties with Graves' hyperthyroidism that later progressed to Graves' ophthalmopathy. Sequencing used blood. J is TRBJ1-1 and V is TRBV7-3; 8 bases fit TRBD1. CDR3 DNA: TGTGCCAGCAGCTCTACAGGGGGTCTTGAGGCTTTCTTT. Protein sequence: CASSSTGGLEAFF.